The clone carrying this T cell receptor (beta chain) was counted between two and nine times. This sample stems from a study of blood T cell repertoires in COVID-19. For the study at large: Samples came from the United States, Italy and Spain, spanning acute and convalescent COVID-19. In each case, the material was cDNA or gDNA derived from T cells, B-cell-depleted T cells, or PBMCs.

The CDR3 contains 19 residues. In germline, CDR1 is LGHNT, CDR2 FRNRAP. V lost 5 bases, J lost 5 bases, and 28 bases lay in between. Source study methods: Reference gene primer amplification in the assay estimated nucleated cell counts. The protocol was immunoSEQ multiplex PCR, while the TCRdb copy is restricted to in-frame clones and leaves out a portion. The V and J calls and the clone size are those of that table, but D and trimming were determined from the DNA. The table lists about 190,000 clones, more than 75% of them singletons. The chain has TRBV12-5 and TRBJ1-5, with D possibly matching TRBD1 (6 bases). The receptor was isolated from a man aged 35 to 55 with active or convalescent COVID-19. Specimen: peripheral blood. The CDR3 region is CASGRGGFSESASHQPQHF. CDR3 nucleotides: TGTGCTAGTGGTAGGGGGGGATTTTCGGAGTCCGCTTCGCATCAGCCCCAGCATTTT. Full variable domain (missing parts from reference TRBV12-5 and TRBJ1-5): DARVTQTPRHKVTEMGQEVTMRCQPILGHNTVFWYRQTMMQGLELLAYFRNRAPLDDSGMPKDRFSAEMPDATLATLKIQPSEPRDSAVYFCASGRGGFSESASHQPQHFGDGTRLSIL.